The 10 T cell receptor beta chains reported below all come from one sample, sequenced in a study of brain metastases from non-small cell lung cancer. The assay was immunoSEQ multiplex PCR, and TCRdb's table has in-frame clones only and misses some. The sample records 1,000 to 1,500 clones, approximately 85% being singletons. Material: tumor-adjacent normal tissue. The receptors shown here come from a donor at least 40 years old with non-small cell lung cancer.

V gene TRBV6-9 combines with J gene TRBJ2-2; 7 bases line up with TRBD2. J was trimmed by 1 base and V by 9 bases; bases with no gene match: 8. This CDR3 is built from 15 residues. CDR1 and CDR2 (germline): MNHGY, SVAAGI. The CDR3 DNA is TGTGCCAGAATACCCAGGGAGGGGAACACCGGGGAGCTGTTTTTT. Protein sequence: CARIPREGNTGELFF.

This clone was seen only once. The J gene is TRBJ2-1, the V gene TRBV12-3 or TRBV12-4; D not resolved. CDR3 length equals 12 residues. Trimming took 5 bases from V and 8 from J, leaving 10 bases between them. CDR3 region: CASSLGVHEQFF. The CDR3 DNA sequence: TGTGCCAGCAGTCTAGGTGTCCATGAGCAGTTCTTC.

The gene calls are TRBV9 and TRBJ2-5, with 7 bases lining up with TRBD1. Trimming cost V 2 bases and J 2 bases; bases outside gene matches: 6. This CDR3 spans 15 amino acids. In germline, CDR1 is SGDLS, CDR2 YYNGEE. The DNA for the CDR3 is TGTGCCAGCAGCGTTACAGGGGTCGGGCAAGAGACCCAGTACTTC. Its translation is CASSVTGVGQETQYF.

The chain is built from TRBV5-1 and TRBJ2-3; TRBD1 might be the D (5 bases). Trimming removed 0 bases from V and 0 bases from J, with 8 bases in between. The CDR3 length is 15 residues. CDR1 is SGHRS and CDR2 is YFSETQ in the germline V gene. The CDR3 DNA reads TGCGCCAGCAGCTTGGATCAGGGTAGCACAGATACGCAGTATTTT. The encoded protein is CASSLDQGSTDTQYF.

This clone was detected once. Here the CDR3 DNA reads TGTGCCACCAGCAGAGAGCAGGGGGCTTTTCAGCCCCAGCATTTT. Amino acids: CATSREQGAFQPQHF. The rearrangement uses TRBV15 and TRBJ1-5; 8 nucleotides agree with TRBD1. CDR1 is LNHNV and CDR2 is YYDKDF in the germline V gene (reference sequence). Germline trimming cut 0 bases from V and 6 bases from J; bases unmatched to any gene: 4. The CDR3 loop spans 15 amino acids.

In this sample, this clone turned up once. V usage is TRBV3-1 (or the pseudogene TRBV3-2) and J usage is TRBJ2-2; tentatively, D is TRBD1 or TRBD2 (5 bases each). The CDR3 runs 15 residues. Trimming took 3 bases from V and 6 from J, leaving 14 bases between them. CDR1 is LGHDT, CDR2 YNNKEL, per germline (reference sequence). This CDR3 reads CASSQRVGRAGELFF. In DNA, the CDR3 is TGTGCCAGCAGCCAGCGGGTGGGGCGGGCCGGGGAGCTGTTTTTT.

This chain joins TRBV5-8 and TRBJ1-1; D gene unclear. The germline CDR1 and CDR2 sequences are SGHTS and YDEGEE. This CDR3 has 12 residues. The germline V and J ends were trimmed by 5 bases and 1 base, with 6 bases remaining between them. Here the CDR3 reads CASSYRNTEAFF. DNA for the CDR3: TGTGCCAGCAGTTACAGGAACACTGAAGCTTTCTTT.

This clone has only one observation. The rearrangement uses TRBV19 and TRBJ2-2, with D perhaps TRBD1 (5 bases). V lost 5 bases and J lost 3, with 10 bases in between. The CDR3 consists of 14 residues. Germline V gene data show CDR1 as LNHDA and CDR2 as SQIVND (reference sequence). In nucleotides, the CDR3 is TGTGCCAGTAGTGGTCAGGGCTACACCGGGGAGCTGTTTTTT. Translation gives CASSGQGYTGELFF.

This chain links TRBV9 with TRBJ2-1, with TRBD1 as a possible D gene (6 bases). Trimming cost V 1 base and J 9 bases, with 14 bases left between them. CDR3 length: 14 residues. Germline V lookup: CDR1 SGDLS, CDR2 YYNGEE. CDR3 DNA: TGTGCCAGCAGCGTACGTGTGCAGGGGATTGAGCAGTTCTTC. It encodes CASSVRVQGIEQFF. Full variable domain (outside the CDR3, taken from reference TRBV9 and TRBJ2-1): DSGVTQTPKHLITATGQRVTLRCSPRSGDLSVYWYQQSLDQGLQFLIQYYNGEERAKGNILERFSAQQFPDLHSELNLSSLELGDSALYFCASSVRVQGIEQFFGPGTRLTVL.

The V call is TRBV28, the J call TRBJ1-2; D is perhaps TRBD1 (6 bases). Germline V gene lookup returns CDR1 MDHEN and CDR2 SYDVKM. This CDR3 has 13 amino acids. The V end was cut by 3 bases, the J end by 1 base, with 6 bases between. The CDR3 reads CASSLGHNYGYTF. For the CDR3, the DNA is TGTGCCAGCAGTTTGGGACATAACTATGGCTACACCTTC.